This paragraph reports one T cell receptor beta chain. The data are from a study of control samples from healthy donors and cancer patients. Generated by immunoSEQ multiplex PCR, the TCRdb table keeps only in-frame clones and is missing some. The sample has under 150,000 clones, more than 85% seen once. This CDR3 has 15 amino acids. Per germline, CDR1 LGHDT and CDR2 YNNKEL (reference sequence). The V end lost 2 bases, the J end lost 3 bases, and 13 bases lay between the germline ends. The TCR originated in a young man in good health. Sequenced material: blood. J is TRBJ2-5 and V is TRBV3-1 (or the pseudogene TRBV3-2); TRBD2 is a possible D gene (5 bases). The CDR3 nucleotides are TGTGCCAGCAGCCAACGCCAACAGACTAAAGAGACCCAGTACTTC. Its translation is CASSQRQQTKETQYF.